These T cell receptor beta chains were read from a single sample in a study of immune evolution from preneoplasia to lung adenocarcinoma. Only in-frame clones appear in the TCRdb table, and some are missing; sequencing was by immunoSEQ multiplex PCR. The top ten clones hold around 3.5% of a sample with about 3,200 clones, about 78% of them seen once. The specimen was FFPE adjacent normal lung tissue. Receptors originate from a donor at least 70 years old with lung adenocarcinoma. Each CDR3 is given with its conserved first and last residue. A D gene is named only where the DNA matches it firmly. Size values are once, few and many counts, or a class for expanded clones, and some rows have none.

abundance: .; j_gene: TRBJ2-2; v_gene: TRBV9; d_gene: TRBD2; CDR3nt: TGTGCCAGCAGCGGATATAGCGGGAGGTCCGGGGAGCTGTTTTTT; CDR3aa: CASSGYSGRSGELFF
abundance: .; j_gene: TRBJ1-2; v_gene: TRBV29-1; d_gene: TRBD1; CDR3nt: TGCAGCGTTGATCAGGACAGGGGGGGAGGCTATGGCTACACCTTC; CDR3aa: CSVDQDRGGGYGYTF
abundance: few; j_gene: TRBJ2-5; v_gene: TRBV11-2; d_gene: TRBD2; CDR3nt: TGTGCCAGCAGCGGAAGGGGGACTAGCGGGAGTCAAGAGACCCAGTACTTC; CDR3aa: CASSGRGTSGSQETQYF
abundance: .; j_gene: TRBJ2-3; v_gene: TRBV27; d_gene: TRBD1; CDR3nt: TGTGCCAGCAGCTATGGACAGGGGGCGGCAGATACGCAGTATTTT; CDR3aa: CASSYGQGAADTQYF
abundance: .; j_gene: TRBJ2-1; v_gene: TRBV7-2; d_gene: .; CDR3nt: TGTGCCAGCAGCCGGAGTGATGAGCAGTTCTTC; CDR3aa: CASSRSDEQFF
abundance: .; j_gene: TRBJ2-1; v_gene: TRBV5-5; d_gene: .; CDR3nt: TGTGCCAGCAGCTTGTACACCCTAGCGAGGGCCTACAATGAGCAGTTCTTC; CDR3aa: CASSLYTLARAYNEQFF
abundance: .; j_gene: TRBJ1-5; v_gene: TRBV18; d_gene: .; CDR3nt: TGTGCCAGCTCACCACCGGGACAGCCCCAGCATTTT; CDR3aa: CASSPPGQPQHF
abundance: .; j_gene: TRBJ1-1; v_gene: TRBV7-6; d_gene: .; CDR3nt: TGTGCCAGCAGCTTACTGGACGGCCAAGAAGCTTTCTTT; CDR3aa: CASSLLDGQEAFF
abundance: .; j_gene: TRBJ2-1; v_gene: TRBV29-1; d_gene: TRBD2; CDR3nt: TGCAGCCTGTGGACTAGCGGATCCTACAATGAGCAGTTCTTC; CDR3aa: CSLWTSGSYNEQFF
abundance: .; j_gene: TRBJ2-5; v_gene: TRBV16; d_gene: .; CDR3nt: TGTGCCAGCAGCCGACAGGAACAAGAGACCCAGTACTTC; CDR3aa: CASSRQEQETQYF
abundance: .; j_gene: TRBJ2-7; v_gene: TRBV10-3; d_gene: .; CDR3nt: TGTGCCATCAGTGATCGAACGGTTGGCAGTGCGTCTATCTACGAGCAGTACTTC; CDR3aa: CAISDRTVGSASIYEQYF
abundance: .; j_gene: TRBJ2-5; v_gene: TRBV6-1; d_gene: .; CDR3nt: TGTGCCAGCAGTGAAAATTGGAGTACTCAAGAGACCCAGTACTTC; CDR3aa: CASSENWSTQETQYF
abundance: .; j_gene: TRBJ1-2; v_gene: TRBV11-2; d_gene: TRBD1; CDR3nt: TGTGCCAGCAGCGAGGGACAGGGGGTCGGCTACACCTTC; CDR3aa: CASSEGQGVGYTF
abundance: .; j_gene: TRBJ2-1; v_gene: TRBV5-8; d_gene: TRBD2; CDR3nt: TGTGCCAGCAGCGTGAGCGGGGGGTTCTACAATGAGCAGTTCTTC; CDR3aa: CASSVSGGFYNEQFF
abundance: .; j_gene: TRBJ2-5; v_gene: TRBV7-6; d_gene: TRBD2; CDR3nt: TGTGCCAGCGGGCCTAGCGGGAGTCCGACGGAGACCCAGTACTTC; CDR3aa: CASGPSGSPTETQYF
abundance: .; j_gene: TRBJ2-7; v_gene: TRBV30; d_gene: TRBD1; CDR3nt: TGTGCCTGGAGTGTCCTTCCGGGACAGGGGGCGTACGAGCAGTACTTC; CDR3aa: CAWSVLPGQGAYEQYF
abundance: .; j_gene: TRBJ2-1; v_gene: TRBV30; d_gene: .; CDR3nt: TGTGCCTGGAGTAGTTCGGGGGTTAAGGGCCCCTACAATGAGCAGTTCTTC; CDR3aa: CAWSSSGVKGPYNEQFF
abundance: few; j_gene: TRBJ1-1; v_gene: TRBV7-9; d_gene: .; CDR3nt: TGTGCCAGCAGCCCGAACACCCTGAACACTGAAGCTTTCTTT; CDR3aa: CASSPNTLNTEAFF
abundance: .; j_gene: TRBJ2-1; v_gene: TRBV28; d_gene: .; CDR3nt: TGTGCCAGCAGTTTGTTCCAGATATACGCTGGAAATGAGCAGTTCTTC; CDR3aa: CASSLFQIYAGNEQFF
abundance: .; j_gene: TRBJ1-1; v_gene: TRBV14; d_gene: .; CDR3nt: TGTGCCAGCAGCCAAGATCAAAATTGGGGCGAGGGCACTGAAGCTTTCTTT; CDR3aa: CASSQDQNWGEGTEAFF
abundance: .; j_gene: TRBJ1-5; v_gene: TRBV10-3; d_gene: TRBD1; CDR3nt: TGTGCCTTATACCGGGACAGGGCTATGAACAATCAGCCCCAGCATTTT; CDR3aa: CALYRDRAMNNQPQHF
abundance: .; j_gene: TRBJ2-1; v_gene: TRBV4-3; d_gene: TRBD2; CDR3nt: TGCGCCAGCAGCCAAGATAGCGGGGAAAACTACAATGAGCAGTTCTTC; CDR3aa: CASSQDSGENYNEQFF
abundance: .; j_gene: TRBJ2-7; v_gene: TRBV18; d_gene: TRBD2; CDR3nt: TGTGCCAGCTCACCACCTCTCGGGGGGTTGGACGAGCAGTACTTC; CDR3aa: CASSPPLGGLDEQYF
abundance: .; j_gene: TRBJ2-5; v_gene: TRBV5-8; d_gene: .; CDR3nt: TGTGCCAGCAGCTTGGCCGGGGTAGGGCACGACCAAGAGACCCAGTACTTC; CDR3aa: CASSLAGVGHDQETQYF
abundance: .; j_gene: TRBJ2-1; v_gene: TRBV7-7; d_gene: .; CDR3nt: TGTGCTAGCAGCTTAGGTAGCGGTAGGCACAATGAGCAGTTCTTC; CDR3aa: CASSLGSGRHNEQFF
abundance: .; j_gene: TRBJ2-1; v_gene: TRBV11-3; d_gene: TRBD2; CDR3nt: TGTGCCAGCAGCTTGGGGACTAGCGGGAGCAATGAGCAGTTCTTC; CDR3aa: CASSLGTSGSNEQFF
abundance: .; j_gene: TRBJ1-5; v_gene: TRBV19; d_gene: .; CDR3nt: TGTGCCAGTAGTAATGCCTATATCCATCAGCCCCAGCATTTT; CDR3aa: CASSNAYIHQPQHF
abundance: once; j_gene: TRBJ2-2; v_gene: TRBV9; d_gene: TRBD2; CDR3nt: TGTGCCAGCAGCGTAGATATGGGTGGGGTAGCGGGAAGGTCCGGGGAGCTGTTTTTT; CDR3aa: CASSVDMGGVAGRSGELFF
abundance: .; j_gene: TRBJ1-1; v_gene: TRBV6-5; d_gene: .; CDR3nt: TGTGCCAGCAGTTACTCGCGTCCGAACACTGAAGCTTTCTTT; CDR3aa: CASSYSRPNTEAFF